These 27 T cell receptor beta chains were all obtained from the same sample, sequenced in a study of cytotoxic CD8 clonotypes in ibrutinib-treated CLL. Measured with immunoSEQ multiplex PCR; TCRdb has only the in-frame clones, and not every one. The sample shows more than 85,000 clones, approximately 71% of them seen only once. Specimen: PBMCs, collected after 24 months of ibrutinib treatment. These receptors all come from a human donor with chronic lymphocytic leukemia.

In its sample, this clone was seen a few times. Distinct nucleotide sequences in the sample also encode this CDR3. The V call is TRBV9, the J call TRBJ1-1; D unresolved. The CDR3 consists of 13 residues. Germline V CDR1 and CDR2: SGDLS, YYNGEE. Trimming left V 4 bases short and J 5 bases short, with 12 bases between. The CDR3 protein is CASSPTGMTEAFF. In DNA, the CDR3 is TGTGCCAGCAGCCCCACGGGTATGACTGAAGCTTTCTTT.

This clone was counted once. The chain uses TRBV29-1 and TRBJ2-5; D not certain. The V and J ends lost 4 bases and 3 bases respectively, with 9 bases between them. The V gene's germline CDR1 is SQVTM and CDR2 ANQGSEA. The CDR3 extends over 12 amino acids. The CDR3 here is CSVGRLEETQYF. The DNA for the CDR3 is TGCAGCGTTGGCCGACTGGAAGAGACCCAGTACTTC.

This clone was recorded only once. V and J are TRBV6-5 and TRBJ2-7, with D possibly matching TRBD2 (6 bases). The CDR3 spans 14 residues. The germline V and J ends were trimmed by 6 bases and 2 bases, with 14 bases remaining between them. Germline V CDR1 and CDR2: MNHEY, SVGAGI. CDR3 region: CASSLGTGAYEQYF. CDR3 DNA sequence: TGTGCCAGCAGCCTCGGGACTGGAGCCTACGAGCAGTACTTC.

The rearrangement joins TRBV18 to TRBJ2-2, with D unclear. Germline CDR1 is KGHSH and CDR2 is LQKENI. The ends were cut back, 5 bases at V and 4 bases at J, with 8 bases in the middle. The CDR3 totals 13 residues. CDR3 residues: CASSSALTGELFF. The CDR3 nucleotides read TGTGCCAGCTCATCAGCGCTCACCGGGGAGCTGTTTTTT.

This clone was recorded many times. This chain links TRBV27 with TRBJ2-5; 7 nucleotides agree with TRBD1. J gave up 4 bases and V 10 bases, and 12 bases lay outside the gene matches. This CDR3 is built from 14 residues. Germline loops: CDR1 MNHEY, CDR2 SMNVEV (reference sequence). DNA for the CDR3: TGTGCCAACGGAAAAGACAGGGTAAGAGAGACCCAGTACTTC. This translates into CANGKDRVRETQYF.

The CDR3 loop is CASSQGIETGGYEQYF. The CDR3 nucleotides read TGCGCCAGCAGCCAAGGAATCGAGACAGGGGGCTACGAGCAGTACTTC. The chain employs TRBV4-1 and TRBJ2-7; 9 bases fit TRBD1. Germline V gene data show CDR1 as MGHRA and CDR2 as YSYEKL. J was trimmed by 3 bases and V by 1 base; bases with no gene match: 7. This CDR3 is 16 amino acids long.

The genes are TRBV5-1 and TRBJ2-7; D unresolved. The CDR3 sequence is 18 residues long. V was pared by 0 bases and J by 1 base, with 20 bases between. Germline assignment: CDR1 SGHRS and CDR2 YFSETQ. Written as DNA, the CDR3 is TGCGCCAGCAGCTTGGTTCCAGTCGTCTTAACCTTATCCTACGAGCAGTACTTC. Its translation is CASSLVPVVLTLSYEQYF.

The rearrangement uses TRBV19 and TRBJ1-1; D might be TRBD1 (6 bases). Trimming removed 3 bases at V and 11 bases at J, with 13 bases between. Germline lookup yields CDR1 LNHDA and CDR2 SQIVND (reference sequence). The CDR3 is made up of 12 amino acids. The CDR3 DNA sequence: TGTGCCAGTAGTATGCACAGGGTAAATGCTTTCTTT. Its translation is CASSMHRVNAFF.

CDR3 residues: CASGETLRQPQHF. CDR3 sequence (DNA): TGTGCCAGCGGAGAGACTCTCAGGCAGCCCCAGCATTTT. The chain has TRBV6-1 and TRBJ1-5; D unresolved. Trimming took 8 bases from V and 7 from J, leaving 15 bases between them. The CDR3 spans 13 residues. Germline lookup yields CDR1 MNHNS and CDR2 SASEGT.

CDR3 nucleotide sequence: TGTGCCAGCAGCCCCGGCGCACAGGGTAAAGGCGAGCAGTACTTC. This encodes CASSPGAQGKGEQYF. This rearrangement joins TRBV7-2 to TRBJ2-7, with D maybe TRBD1 (6 bases). The CDR3 is made up of 15 amino acids. Trimming took off 5 bases at V and 6 bases at J, with 20 bases between the two ends. Germline CDR1 SGHTA, CDR2 FQGNSA.

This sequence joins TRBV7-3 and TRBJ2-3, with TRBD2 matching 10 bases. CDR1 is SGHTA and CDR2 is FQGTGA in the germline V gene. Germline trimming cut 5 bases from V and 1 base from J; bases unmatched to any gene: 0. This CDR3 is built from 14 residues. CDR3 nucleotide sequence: TGTGCCAGCAGCACTAGCGGGGGCACAGATACGCAGTATTTT. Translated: CASSTSGGTDTQYF. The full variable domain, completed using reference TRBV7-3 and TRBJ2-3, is GAGVSQTPSNKVTEKGKYVELRCDPISGHTALYWYRQSLGQGPEFLIYFQGTGAADDSGLPNDRFFAVRPEGSVSTLKIQRTERGDSAVYLCASSTSGGTDTQYFGPGTRLTVL.

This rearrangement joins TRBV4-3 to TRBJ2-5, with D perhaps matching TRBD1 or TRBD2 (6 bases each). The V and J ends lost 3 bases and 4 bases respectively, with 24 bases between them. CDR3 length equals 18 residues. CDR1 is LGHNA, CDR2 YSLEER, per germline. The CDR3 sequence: CASSQALGGILLRETQYF. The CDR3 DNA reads TGCGCCAGCAGCCAGGCCCTGGGGGGCATCCTCCTTCGAGAGACCCAGTACTTC.

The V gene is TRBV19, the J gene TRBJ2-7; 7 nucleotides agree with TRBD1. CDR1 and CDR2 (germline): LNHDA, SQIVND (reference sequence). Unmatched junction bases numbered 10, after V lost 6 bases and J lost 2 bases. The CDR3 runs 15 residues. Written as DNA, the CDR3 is TGTGCCAGTAGACGAGACGGACAGGCCCCCTACGAGCAGTACTTC. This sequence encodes CASRRDGQAPYEQYF.

CDR3 region: CASTGGGANPEAFF. Written as DNA, the CDR3 is TGTGCCAGCACCGGTGGAGGGGCTAATCCTGAAGCTTTCTTT. The gene calls are TRBV6-1 and TRBJ1-1, with D tentatively TRBD1 (5 bases). CDR1 MNHNS and CDR2 SASEGT come from the germline V gene. This CDR3 region has 14 residues. V gave up 7 bases and J gave up 6 bases, with 18 bases separating them.

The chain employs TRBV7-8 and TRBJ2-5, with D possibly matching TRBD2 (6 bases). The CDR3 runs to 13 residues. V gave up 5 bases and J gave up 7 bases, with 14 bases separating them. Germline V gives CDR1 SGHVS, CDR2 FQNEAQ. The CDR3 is CASSRGDVGTQYF. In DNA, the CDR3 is TGTGCCAGCAGCCGCGGGGACGTCGGGACCCAGTACTTC.

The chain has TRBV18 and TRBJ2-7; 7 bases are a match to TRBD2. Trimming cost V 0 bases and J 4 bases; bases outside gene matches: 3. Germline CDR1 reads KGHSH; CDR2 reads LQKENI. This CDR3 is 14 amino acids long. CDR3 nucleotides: TGTGCCAGCTCACCACCTGGGACTATTTACGAGCAGTACTTC. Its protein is CASSPPGTIYEQYF.

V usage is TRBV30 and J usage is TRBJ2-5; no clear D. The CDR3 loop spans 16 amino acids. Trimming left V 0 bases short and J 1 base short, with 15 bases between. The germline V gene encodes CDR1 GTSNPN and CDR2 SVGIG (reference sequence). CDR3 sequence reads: CAWSVPKPMTQETQYF. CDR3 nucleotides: TGTGCCTGGAGTGTACCGAAACCTATGACCCAAGAGACCCAGTACTTC.

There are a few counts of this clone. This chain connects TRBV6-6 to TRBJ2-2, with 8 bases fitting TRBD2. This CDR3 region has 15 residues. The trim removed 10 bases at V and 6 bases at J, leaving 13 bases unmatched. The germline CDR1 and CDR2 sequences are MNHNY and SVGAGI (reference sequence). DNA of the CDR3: TGTGCCACGAGGGGAGCGGGAGTGGGGGCCGGGGAGCTGTTTTTT. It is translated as CATRGAGVGAGELFF.

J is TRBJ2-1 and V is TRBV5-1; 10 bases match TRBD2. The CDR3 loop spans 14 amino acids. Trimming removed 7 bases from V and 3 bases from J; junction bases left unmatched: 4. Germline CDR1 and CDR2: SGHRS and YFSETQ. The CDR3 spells CASRLAGGYNEQFF. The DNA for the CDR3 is TGCGCCAGCCGTTTAGCGGGGGGCTACAATGAGCAGTTCTTC. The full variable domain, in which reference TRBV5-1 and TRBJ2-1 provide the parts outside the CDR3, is KAGVTQTPRYLIKTRGQQVTLSCSPISGHRSVSWYQQTPGQGLQFLFEYFSETQRNKGNFPGRFSGRQFSNSRSEMNVSTLELGDSALYLCASRLAGGYNEQFFGPGTRLTVL.

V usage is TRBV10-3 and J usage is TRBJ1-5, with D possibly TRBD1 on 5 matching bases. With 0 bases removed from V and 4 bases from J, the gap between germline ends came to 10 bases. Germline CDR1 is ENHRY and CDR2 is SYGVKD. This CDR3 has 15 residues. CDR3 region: CAISESQGGNQPQHF. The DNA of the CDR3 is TGTGCCATCAGTGAGTCTCAGGGAGGTAATCAGCCCCAGCATTTT.

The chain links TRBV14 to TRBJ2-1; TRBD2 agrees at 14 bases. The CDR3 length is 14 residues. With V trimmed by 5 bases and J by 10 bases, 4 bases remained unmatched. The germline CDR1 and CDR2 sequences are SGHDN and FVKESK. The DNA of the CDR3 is TGTGCCAGCAGCACCCGGACTAGCGGGAGGGAGCAGTTCTTC. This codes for CASSTRTSGREQFF.

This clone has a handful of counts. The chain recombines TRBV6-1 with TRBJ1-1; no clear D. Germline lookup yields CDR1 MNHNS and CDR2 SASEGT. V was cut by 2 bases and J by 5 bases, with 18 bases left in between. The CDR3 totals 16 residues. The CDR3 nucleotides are TGTGCCAGCAGTGAAATATGGAGGGCCGAGGATACTGAAGCTTTCTTT. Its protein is CASSEIWRAEDTEAFF.

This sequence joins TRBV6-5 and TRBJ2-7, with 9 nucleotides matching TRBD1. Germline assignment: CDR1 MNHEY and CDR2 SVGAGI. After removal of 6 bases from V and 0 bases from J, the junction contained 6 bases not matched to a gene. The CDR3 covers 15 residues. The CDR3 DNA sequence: TGTGCCAGCAGATGGGGACAGGGTGGCTCCTACGAGCAGTACTTC. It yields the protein CASRWGQGGSYEQYF.

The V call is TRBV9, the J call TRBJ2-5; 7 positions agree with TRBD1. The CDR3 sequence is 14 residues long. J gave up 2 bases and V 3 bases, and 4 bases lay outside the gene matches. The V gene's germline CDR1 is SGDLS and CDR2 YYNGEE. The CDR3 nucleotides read TGTGCCAGCAGCGCGGGACAGCTACAAGAGACCCAGTACTTC. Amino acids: CASSAGQLQETQYF.

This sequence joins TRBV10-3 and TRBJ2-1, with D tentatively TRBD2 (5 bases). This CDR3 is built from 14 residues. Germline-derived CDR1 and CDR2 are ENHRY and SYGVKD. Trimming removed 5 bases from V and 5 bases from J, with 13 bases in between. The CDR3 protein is CAISTSGPHNEQFF. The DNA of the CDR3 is TGTGCCATCAGTACCAGCGGACCCCACAATGAGCAGTTCTTC.

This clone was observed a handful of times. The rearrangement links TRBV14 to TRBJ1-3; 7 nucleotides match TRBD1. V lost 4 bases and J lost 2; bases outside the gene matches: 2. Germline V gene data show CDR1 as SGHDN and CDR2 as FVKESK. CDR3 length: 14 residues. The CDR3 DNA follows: TGTGCCAGCAGCCTAACAGGGGCTGGAAACACCATATATTTT. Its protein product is CASSLTGAGNTIYF.

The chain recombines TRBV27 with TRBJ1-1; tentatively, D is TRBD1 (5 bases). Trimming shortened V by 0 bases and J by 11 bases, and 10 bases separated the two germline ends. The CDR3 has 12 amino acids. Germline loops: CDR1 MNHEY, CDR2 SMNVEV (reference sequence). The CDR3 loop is CASSLSGRAAFF. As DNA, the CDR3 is TGTGCCAGCAGTTTATCGGGGCGCGCGGCTTTCTTT.